The next 10 T cell receptor beta chains were all read from a single sample in a study of T cell repertoires in cytomegalovirus infection. A single record per CDR3 protein comes from TCRdb applying MiXCR to the reads. The sample lists 450,000 to 600,000 distinct CDR3 sequences; about 11% were seen once. The sequencing sample was made of PBMCs. The receptors derive from a human donor in good health (CMV status not recorded). Some clones in this sample may be carry-over from other donors' samples.

This rearrangement joins TRBV11-2 to TRBJ1-4; D is ambiguous. Per germline, CDR1 SGHAT and CDR2 FQNNGV. The CDR3 is 15 residues long. The V gene lost 3 bases and the J gene lost 0 bases, with 8 bases spanning the gap. This chain's CDR3 is CASSLSSSTNEKLFF. The DNA for the CDR3 is TGTGCCAGCAGCTTGAGTTCCTCAACTAATGAAAAACTGTTTTTT.

This clonotype appeared many times. The chain joins TRBV29-1 to TRBJ1-1; D not resolved. Germline CDR1 and CDR2: SQVTM and ANQGSEA. The CDR3 length is 12 residues. Trimming stripped 4 bases from V and 5 bases from J, with 11 bases between. CDR3 loop: CSVGSAGTEAFF. The CDR3 DNA is TGCAGCGTTGGGTCGGCAGGAACTGAAGCTTTCTTT.

This clonotype appeared many times. The V and J genes are TRBV11-1 and TRBJ2-5; 7 bases are a match to TRBD2. CDR3 length equals 15 residues. Germline assignment: CDR1 SGHAT and CDR2 FQDESV (reference sequence). V was pared by 10 bases and J by 4 bases, with 15 bases of the junction left unmatched. The CDR3 spells CANGDGGSGLETQYF. CDR3 DNA sequence: TGTGCCAACGGGGATGGCGGGAGTGGATTAGAGACCCAGTACTTC.

At least ten counts were recorded for this clonotype. The chain has TRBV27 and TRBJ2-2; TRBD1 agrees at 8 bases. There are 17 residues in the CDR3. After removal of 4 bases from V and 3 bases from J, the junction contained 10 bases not matched to a gene. CDR1 is MNHEY, CDR2 SMNVEV, per germline (reference sequence). CDR3 nucleotide sequence: TGTGCCAGCAGTTCCAAAATAAGGACAGGGTACACCGGGGAGCTGTTTTTT. This encodes CASSSKIRTGYTGELFF.

The V call is TRBV5-6, the J call TRBJ2-7; perhaps TRBD2 as D (5 bases). Trimming left V 4 bases short and J 6 bases short, with 20 bases between. The germline V gene encodes CDR1 SGHDT and CDR2 YYEEEE. The CDR3 extends over 15 amino acids. The CDR3 DNA reads TGTGCCAGCAGCAGTGTTTTGAGGCAAGCGGCCGAGCAGTACTTC. Encoded protein: CASSSVLRQAAEQYF.

This chain joins TRBV4-2 and TRBJ2-5; 12 bases align to TRBD2. After removal of 3 bases from V and 1 base from J, the junction contained 6 bases not matched to a gene. The CDR3 contains 17 residues. Germline V gives CDR1 LGHNA, CDR2 YNFKEQ. The CDR3 loop reads CASSQRATSGGQETQYF. Here the CDR3 DNA reads TGTGCCAGCAGCCAGCGAGCGACTAGCGGGGGCCAAGAGACCCAGTACTTC.

In this sample, this clonotype turned up a few times. This sequence joins TRBV30 and TRBJ2-2, with TRBD2 matching 12 bases. CDR1 is GTSNPN, CDR2 SVGIG, per germline (reference sequence). The CDR3 loop spans 16 amino acids. V shed 2 bases, J shed 5 bases, and the junction held 6 bases outside the gene matches. The CDR3 here is CAWSLLAGGPTGELFF. CDR3 DNA: TGTGCCTGGAGTCTGCTAGCGGGAGGGCCGACCGGGGAGCTGTTTTTT.

This clonotype occurred many times. CDR3 amino acids: CASREGLGEKLFF. The CDR3 DNA reads as TGTGCCAGCAGGGAGGGTCTCGGTGAAAAACTGTTTTTT. This sequence joins TRBV2 and TRBJ1-4; D remains unclear. V was clipped by 6 bases and J by 7 bases, with 12 bases between them. The CDR3 is made up of 13 amino acids. From germline, CDR1 is SNHLY and CDR2 FYNNEI. The complete variable domain, with remaining parts taken from reference TRBV2 and TRBJ1-4, reads EPEVTQTPSHQVTQMGQEVILRCVPISNHLYFYWYRQILGQKVEFLVSFYNNEISEKSEIFDDQFSVERPDGSNFTLKIRSTKLEDSAMYFCASREGLGEKLFFGSGTQLSVL.

At least ten counts were recorded for this clonotype. DNA for the CDR3: TGTGCCAGCAGTCTAAGGGGCTCGTATGGAATCGCAGAGACCCAGTACTTC. It encodes CASSLRGSYGIAETQYF. This chain links TRBV6-5 with TRBJ2-5; D might be TRBD1 (5 bases). CDR1 and CDR2 from the germline V gene are MNHEY and SVGAGI. This CDR3 comprises 17 residues. The germline V and J ends were trimmed by 5 bases and 4 bases, with 23 bases remaining between them.

The table lists this clonotype with a few counts. The CDR3, as DNA: TGTGCCAGCAGTGAAGCTAGCGTCTTAGGGGAGCAGTTCTTC. Translated, it gives CASSEASVLGEQFF. J is TRBJ2-1 and V is TRBV6-1; maybe TRBD2 (5 bases). This CDR3 contains 14 residues. Germline V lookup: CDR1 MNHNS, CDR2 SASEGT. V gave up 0 bases and J gave up 10 bases, with 13 bases separating them.